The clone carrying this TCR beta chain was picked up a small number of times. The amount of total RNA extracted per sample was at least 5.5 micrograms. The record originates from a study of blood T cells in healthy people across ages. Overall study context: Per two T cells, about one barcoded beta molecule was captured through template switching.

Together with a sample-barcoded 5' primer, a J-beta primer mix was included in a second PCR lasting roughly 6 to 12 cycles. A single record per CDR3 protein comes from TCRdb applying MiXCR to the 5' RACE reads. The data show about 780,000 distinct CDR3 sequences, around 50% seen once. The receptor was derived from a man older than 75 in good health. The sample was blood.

As DNA, the CDR3 is TGTGCCAGCAGTGAATATGGCGGGAGAGGAGAGACCCAGTACTTC. Its protein product is CASSEYGGRGETQYF. J is TRBJ2-5 and V is TRBV25-1; TRBD2 matches 7 bases. The CDR3 is 15 amino acids. The trim removed 0 bases at V and 4 bases at J, leaving 5 bases unmatched. Looked up from germline, CDR1 is MGHDK and CDR2 is SYGVNS.